This TCR beta chain was retrieved from a study of cytomegalovirus exposure and HLA in healthy donors. Overall study context: HLA-typed donors contributed approximately 86 million unique TCRs, which were held in an early data release.

This clone occurred once. As yet, its antigen is unknown. The PCR used 60 Vbeta and 13 Jbeta primers. Method: immunoSEQ multiplex PCR; TCRdb's copy keeps in-frame clones and lacks some. The table records about 110,000 clones, about four fifths of them present only once. Germline V gives CDR1 LNHDA, CDR2 SQIVND (reference sequence). Trimming pared 3 bases from V and 9 bases from J, leaving 5 bases between. The CDR3 is 11 residues long. General study points: The authors judged a highly shared variant cluster likely a sequencing artifact. Accounts indicate the classifier identified cytomegalovirus status with strong specificity and sensitivity.

Donors consisted of healthy bone marrow donors. The source of this sequence is a young woman in good health and CMV-seronegative. This rearrangement joins TRBV19 to TRBJ1-4; unclear D gene. Sequencing input: PBMCs. Here the CDR3 reads CASSISKKLFF. Written as DNA, the CDR3 is TGTGCCAGTAGTATCAGTAAAAAACTGTTTTTT.